The clone carrying this T cell receptor beta chain was seen only a few times. This entry is derived from a study of blood T cell repertoires in COVID-19. Assay used: immunoSEQ multiplex PCR; TCRdb lists only in-frame clones, some missing. The table lists 120,000 or so clones, about 86% of them singletons. The CDR3 contains 12 residues. Trimming cost V 5 bases and J 2 bases; bases outside gene matches: 3. CDR1 is SQVTM, CDR2 ANQGSEA, per germline. The genes are TRBV29-1 and TRBJ2-7; TRBD1 agrees at 7 bases. Sequenced sample: peripheral blood. This clonotype was sampled from a woman aged 50 to 60 with acute or convalescent COVID-19. The chain's CDR3 is CSVRGGPYEQYF. CDR3 nucleotide sequence: TGCAGCGTTCGAGGGGGCCCCTACGAGCAGTACTTC.